The 24 T cell receptor beta chains listed next were all sequenced from one sample in a study of blood T cell repertoires in COVID-19. Method: immunoSEQ multiplex PCR; TCRdb's copy keeps in-frame clones and lacks some. The sample has more than 300,000 clones, 87% seen once; the top ten hold about 10%. The specimen was peripheral blood. The receptor set was obtained from a woman between 25 and 40 years old with COVID-19, enrolled during active disease.

The sample holds one count of this clone. The chain recombines TRBV24-1 with TRBJ2-1, with 10 bases identical to TRBD2. V lost 9 bases and J lost 1; bases outside the gene matches: 2. Germline CDR1 reads KGHDR; CDR2 reads SFDVKD. CDR3 length: 14 residues. The CDR3 here is CATRAGGSYNEQFF. The CDR3 DNA reads TGTGCCACCCGAGCGGGAGGGTCCTACAATGAGCAGTTCTTC.

This clone has just one count. V usage is TRBV7-9 and J usage is TRBJ2-7, with a tentative D call TRBD1 (7 bases). The V gene lost 5 bases and the J gene lost 2 bases, with 19 bases spanning the gap. The CDR3 consists of 16 residues. Germline V gene lookup returns CDR1 SEHNR and CDR2 FQNEAQ (reference sequence). The CDR3 nucleotides read TGTGCCAGCAGCGGGGAGGACAGGAGGACACCCTACGAGCAGTACTTC. Encoded protein: CASSGEDRRTPYEQYF.

V usage is TRBV4-1 and J usage is TRBJ2-6, with 7 bases matching TRBD1. Per germline, CDR1 MGHRA and CDR2 YSYEKL. V was pared by 2 bases and J by 4 bases, with 11 bases of the junction left unmatched. CDR3 length: 18 residues. The CDR3 sequence: CASSQKGAGSKGANVLTF. DNA of the CDR3: TGCGCCAGCAGCCAAAAGGGGGCAGGTAGCAAGGGGGCCAACGTCCTGACTTTC.

The chain recombines TRBV6-5 with TRBJ1-3; 7 bases are shared with TRBD1. CDR1 is MNHEY and CDR2 is SVGAGI in the germline V gene. This CDR3 comprises 14 residues. Losses at the gene ends were 1 base for V and 8 bases for J; bases not matched to a gene: 5. CDR3 in DNA: TGTGCCAGCAGTTACTTGACACAGGGGCACACCATATATTTT. Its translation is CASSYLTQGHTIYF.

This sequence joins TRBV20-1 and TRBJ1-5, with D possibly matching TRBD1 (5 bases). V was cut by 3 bases and J by 4 bases, with 16 bases left in between. Germline values: CDR1 DFQATT, CDR2 SNEGSKA (reference sequence). This CDR3 spans 15 amino acids. In DNA form, the CDR3 reads TGCAGTGCTAGTTCACCCGGGGGGGGGAATCAGCCCCAGCATTTT. It yields the protein CSASSPGGGNQPQHF.

This chain uses TRBV2 with TRBJ2-7; 11 bases align to TRBD1. Trimming removed 3 bases from V and 4 bases from J; junction bases left unmatched: 5. Germline loops: CDR1 SNHLY, CDR2 FYNNEI. The CDR3 spans 15 residues. CDR3 loop: CASSEDRGQWYEQYF. The DNA for the CDR3 is TGTGCCAGCAGTGAGGACAGGGGGCAGTGGTACGAGCAGTACTTC.

This chain uses TRBV6-1 with TRBJ2-5; no clear D. This CDR3 region has 13 residues. V gave up 2 bases and J gave up 5 bases, with 9 bases separating them. CDR1 MNHNS and CDR2 SASEGT come from the germline V gene. Here the CDR3 reads CASSESPEETQYF. CDR3 DNA sequence: TGTGCCAGCAGTGAATCTCCGGAGGAGACCCAGTACTTC.

The sample holds one count of this clone. The V and J genes are TRBV24-1 and TRBJ1-1; 8 nucleotides line up with TRBD1. This CDR3 has 12 amino acids. The V gene's germline CDR1 is KGHDR and CDR2 SFDVKD. After removal of 10 bases from V and 8 bases from J, the junction contained 8 bases not matched to a gene. The chain's CDR3 is CATRGQAMEAFF. DNA of the CDR3: TGTGCCACAAGGGGACAGGCGATGGAAGCTTTCTTT.

This chain links TRBV2 with TRBJ1-2; a weak D match, TRBD1 (6 bases). The CDR3 loop spans 13 amino acids. The germline V gene encodes CDR1 SNHLY and CDR2 FYNNEI. V was clipped by 5 bases and J by 6 bases, with 13 bases between them. The CDR3 region is CASSRDIQNGYTF. The CDR3 DNA reads TGTGCCAGCAGTCGGGACATTCAGAATGGCTACACCTTC. Variable domain in full (rest from reference TRBV2 and TRBJ1-2): EPEVTQTPSHQVTQMGQEVILRCVPISNHLYFYWYRQILGQKVEFLVSFYNNEISEKSEIFDDQFSVERPDGSNFTLKIRSTKLEDSAMYFCASSRDIQNGYTFGSGTRLTVV.

V usage is TRBV6-5 and J usage is TRBJ1-4; 7 bases line up with TRBD1. CDR1 MNHEY and CDR2 SVGAGI come from the germline V gene. The CDR3 spans 13 residues. V lost 5 bases to trimming and J lost 5 bases; unmatched junction nucleotides: 2. CDR3 amino acids: CASSKGQNEKLFF. The DNA for the CDR3 is TGTGCCAGCAGTAAGGGACAGAATGAAAAACTGTTTTTT.

About this clone: An end of the junction differs from the germline gene, which may be a read error. The chain combines TRBV30 with TRBJ2-4; 10 bases match TRBD2. This CDR3 is built from 11 residues. CDR1 is GTSNPN, CDR2 SVGIG, per germline (reference sequence). The CDR3 reads CAWSTSSGRHF. CDR3 nucleotide sequence: TGTGCCTGGAGTACCTCTAGCGGGAGACACTTC.

The chain uses TRBV7-2 and TRBJ1-6, with D tentatively TRBD1 (5 bases). CDR3 length: 15 amino acids. The ends were cut back, 0 bases at V and 9 bases at J, with 12 bases in the middle. The germline V gene has CDR1 SGHTA and CDR2 FQGNSA. The CDR3 coding sequence is TGTGCCAGCAGCTTAGCGCGGGGCGGGGGTTCACCCCTCCACTTT. This sequence encodes CASSLARGGGSPLHF.

The V call is TRBV7-2, the J call TRBJ2-5, with 8 nucleotides matching TRBD1. From germline, CDR1 is SGHTA and CDR2 FQGNSA. The CDR3 runs 13 residues. The V and J ends lost 4 bases and 5 bases, in that order; junction bases with no gene match: 3. CDR3 nucleotides: TGTGCCAGCAGCTCCCAGGGGGCCGAGACCCAGTACTTC. Residues: CASSSQGAETQYF.

The chain joins TRBV5-1 to TRBJ1-1, with 8 bases identical to TRBD1. V lost 0 bases to trimming and J lost 11 bases; unmatched junction nucleotides: 9. Per germline, CDR1 SGHRS and CDR2 YFSETQ. The CDR3 covers 14 residues. CDR3 in DNA: TGCGCCAGCAGCTTGGCCGGACAGGGTGGGGACGCTTTCTTT. Its protein product is CASSLAGQGGDAFF.

The rearrangement links TRBV29-1 to TRBJ2-1, with a weak D call TRBD1 (5 bases). Per the germline V gene, CDR1 is SQVTM and CDR2 is ANQGSEA. The CDR3 is made up of 14 amino acids. V shed 6 bases and J shed 8 bases, with 20 bases lying between them. CDR3 sequence: CSVTEQDLADEQFF. CDR3 nucleotide sequence: TGCAGCGTCACGGAACAGGACCTGGCGGATGAGCAGTTCTTC.

V usage is TRBV25-1 and J usage is TRBJ1-4, with 8 bases fitting TRBD1. The CDR3 has 16 amino acids. V was pared by 4 bases and J by 0 bases, with 4 bases of the junction left unmatched. Germline V lookup: CDR1 MGHDK, CDR2 SYGVNS. CDR3 bases: TGTGCCAGCAGTGGCGGGACAGGTGCAACTAATGAAAAACTGTTTTTT. Amino acids: CASSGGTGATNEKLFF.

The chain uses TRBV11-3 and TRBJ2-1; 8 nucleotides agree with TRBD2. With V trimmed by 5 bases and J by 6 bases, 6 bases remained unmatched. From germline, CDR1 is SGHNT and CDR2 YENEEA. The CDR3 runs to 14 residues. CDR3 in DNA: TGTGCCAGCAGCACCGGACTAGCCACCAATGAGCAGTTCTTC. Protein: CASSTGLATNEQFF. The whole variable domain, remainder taken from reference TRBV11-3 and TRBJ2-1, is EAGVVQSPRYKIIEKKQPVAFWCNPISGHNTLYWYLQNLGQGPELLIRYENEEAVDDSQLPKDRFSAERLKGVDSTLKIQPAELGDSAVYLCASSTGLATNEQFFGPGTRLTVL.

This clone was observed once. J is TRBJ1-4 and V is TRBV21-1; the D call TRBD1 from the table was never checked on the DNA. TRBV21-1 is given as a pseudogene. The CDR3 runs 18 residues. CDR3 residues: CASSTGHPRGTTNEKLFF. CDR3 in DNA: TGTGCCAGCAGCACGGGACACCCAAGGGGAACAACTAATGAAAAACTGTTTTTT.

J is TRBJ2-3 and V is TRBV7-9; 7 bases map to TRBD1. Per germline, CDR1 SEHNR and CDR2 FQNEAQ (reference sequence). After removal of 5 bases from V and 0 bases from J, the junction contained 5 bases not matched to a gene. This CDR3 contains 15 residues. The CDR3 nucleotides are TGTGCCAGCAGCACCGGACAGGCTAGCACAGATACGCAGTATTTT. Encoded protein: CASSTGQASTDTQYF. The whole variable domain, remainder taken from reference TRBV7-9 and TRBJ2-3, is DTGVSQNPRHKITKRGQNVTFRCDPISEHNRLYWYRQTLGQGPEFLTYFQNEAQLEKSRLLSDRFSAERPKGSFSTLEIQRTEQGDSAMYLCASSTGQASTDTQYFGPGTRLTVL.

This clone was observed once. This rearrangement joins TRBV12-3 or TRBV12-4 to TRBJ2-7, with D hard to call. The ends were cut back, 1 base at V and 4 bases at J, with 8 bases in the middle. The CDR3 contains 13 residues. CDR3 sequence reads: CASSLEVQYEQYF. In nucleotides, the CDR3 is TGTGCCAGCAGTTTAGAAGTTCAGTACGAGCAGTACTTC.

This clone has a handful of counts. The chain joins TRBV5-1 to TRBJ2-2; maybe TRBD2 (6 bases). Per germline, CDR1 SGHRS and CDR2 YFSETQ. This CDR3 comprises 14 residues. V dropped 4 bases and J dropped 1 base, with 8 bases sitting between them. The CDR3 spells CASSEGGNTGELFF. The CDR3 bases are TGCGCCAGCAGCGAGGGAGGGAACACCGGGGAGCTGTTTTTT.

On this clone: At one boundary the junction diverges from the germline segment, which might be a read error. The rearrangement uses TRBV24-1 and TRBJ2-5; 8 nucleotides match TRBD1. The length of the CDR3 is 12 residues. CDR1 is KGHDR and CDR2 is SFDVKD in the germline V gene. For the CDR3, the DNA is TGTGCCTCCAGCTCCGAGACAGGGGTCGTGTACTTC. This encodes CASSSETGVVYF.

This clone was detected once. Other nucleotide sequences in the sample specify the same CDR3. This chain uses TRBV12-3 or TRBV12-4 with TRBJ2-1, with D possibly matching TRBD2 (5 bases). V gave up 6 bases and J gave up 3 bases, with 6 bases separating them. This CDR3 is built from 12 residues. The CDR3 sequence: CASSRDYNEQFF. In DNA form, the CDR3 reads TGTGCCAGCAGCCGGGACTACAATGAGCAGTTCTTC.

In DNA, the CDR3 is TGTGCCAGCACTACCTTAGAAGGATTCAGGAGCAATCAGCCCCAGCATTTT. Protein: CASTTLEGFRSNQPQHF. The chain uses TRBV27 and TRBJ1-5, with D unclear. V was clipped by 7 bases and J by 1 base, with 20 bases between them. Germline-derived CDR1 and CDR2 are MNHEY and SMNVEV (reference sequence). The CDR3 is made up of 17 amino acids.